The rows below give T cell receptor beta chains drawn from one sample of a study of beta chain features in type 1 diabetes. Sequencing was performed with immunoSEQ multiplex PCR; in TCRdb, only in-frame clones are kept and a portion is missing. The sample carries tens of thousands of clones, under 35% recorded once. Specimen: stem cell memory CD4+ T cells from blood. The receptors originated from a woman between 18 and 29 years old in good health. Each CDR3 is given with its conserved first and last residue. D genes are given only for firm matches. The size field is filled for only some rows; it gives once, few, many or a size class.

j_call cdr3_length v_call clone_size d_call cdr3_nt cdr3_aa
TRBJ2-1 14 TRBV29-1 many NA TGCAGCGTAGTGGGATACTGGGGAGACAATGAGCAGTTCTTC CSVVGYWGDNEQFF
TRBJ1-1 16 TRBV11-2 once NA TGTGCCAGCAGCCCTCATTCCGGAGCCCAGGGTACTGAAGCTTTCTTT CASSPHSGAQGTEAFF
TRBJ1-2 15 TRBV5-6 few NA TGTGCCAGCAGCTTGGCCCATGTGAGATTGAATGGCTACACCTTC CASSLAHVRLNGYTF
TRBJ2-5 14 TRBV5-8 once NA TGTGCCAGCAGCTTGGGGTGGGCTCAGGATGCCCAGTACTTC CASSLGWAQDAQYF
TRBJ2-7 15 TRBV18 few TRBD2 TGTGCCAGCTCACCACCAAGCGGGATCTCCTACGAGCAGTACTTC CASSPPSGISYEQYF
TRBJ1-2 14 TRBV19 few NA TGTGCCAGTAGTAGGAGCGGCGCTAACTATGGCTACACCTTC CASSRSGANYGYTF
TRBJ1-5 15 TRBV7-2 few NA TGTGCCAGCAGCTTAGGTTCAATTAGCAATCAGCCCCAGCATTTT CASSLGSISNQPQHF
TRBJ2-7 16 TRBV15 few TRBD1 TGTGCCACCAGCGAGGGATACGGGACAGGGGCCTACGAGCAGTACTTC CATSEGYGTGAYEQYF
TRBJ2-1 16 TRBV5-1 NA TRBD2 TGCGCCAGCAGCCCCGAAGCGGGAGGGCCGGCCAATGAGCAGTTCTTC CASSPEAGGPANEQFF
TRBJ2-4 15 TRBV7-8 NA TRBD2 TGTGCCAGCAGCCCTAGCGGGGCAACCAAAAACATTCAGTACTTC CASSPSGATKNIQYF
TRBJ2-7 14 TRBV7-9 many TRBD1 TGTGCCAGCAGCTTAGACAGGGGCCCTTACGAGCAGTACTTC CASSLDRGPYEQYF
TRBJ1-5 15 TRBV19 NA TRBD1 TGTGCCAGTAGCTACAGGGGGATAGGCAATCAGCCCCAGCATTTT CASSYRGIGNQPQHF
TRBJ1-1 13 TRBV6-6 NA NA TGTGCCAGCAACGCAGGCCGAACAACTGAAGCTTTCTTT CASNAGRTTEAFF
TRBJ2-7 14 TRBV7-2 NA NA TGTGCCAGCAGCTTTGGCAGATCACAGGACGAGCAGTACTTC CASSFGRSQDEQYF
TRBJ2-1 11 TRBV30 NA TRBD2 TGTGCCTGGAGCGGGAGGGGTGAGCAGTTCTTC CAWSGRGEQFF
TRBJ2-2 15 TRBV5-1 NA NA TGCGCCAGCAGCCAAAGCGGCAGGGGCACCGGGGAGCTGTTTTTT CASSQSGRGTGELFF
TRBJ2-7 15 TRBV27 NA TRBD1 TGTGCCAGCAGTTCTGCCGGGACAGGGAATCGGGAGCAGTACTTC CASSSAGTGNREQYF
TRBJ2-1 13 TRBV19 few NA TGTGCCAGCTGCGAGTACTCGGGGAATGAGCAGTTCTTC CASCEYSGNEQFF
TRBJ2-1 17 TRBV5-1 NA TRBD2 TGCGCCAGCAGCTTGGTCCCCCCTAGCGGGAGTTACAATGAGCAGTTCTTC CASSLVPPSGSYNEQFF
TRBJ1-5 14 TRBV7-2 few NA TGTGCCAGCAGCTTAAAAGGCAGGGAACAGCCCCAGCATTTT CASSLKGREQPQHF
TRBJ2-3 14 TRBV18 NA NA TGTGCCACCTCTCCGAACGGGAGATCAGATACGCAGTATTTT CATSPNGRSDTQYF
TRBJ1-1 16 TRBV6-6 few NA TGTGCCAGCAGTTACTCTTCGGGGGACGTTCTCCCTGAAGCTTTCTTT CASSYSSGDVLPEAFF
TRBJ2-7 13 TRBV30 NA NA TGTGCCTGGAGCCGACAGCGATACTACGAGCAGTACTTC CAWSRQRYYEQYF
TRBJ2-7 15 TRBV7-2 many TRBD1 TGTGCCAGCAGGGTTCCCGGGACAGGGTACGACGAGCAGTACTTC CASRVPGTGYDEQYF
TRBJ1-1 13 TRBV5-1 NA TRBD1 TGCGCCAGTCGGAAGGGGGCGCGTACTGAAGCTTTCTTT CASRKGARTEAFF
TRBJ2-5 14 TRBV6-1 NA TRBD1 TGTGCCAGCGACAGGGTAAAATCTCGAGAGACCCAGTACTTC CASDRVKSRETQYF
TRBJ2-5 12 TRBV5-6 NA TRBD2 TGTGCCAGTGGCGGGAGCCGAGAGACCCAGTACTTC CASGGSRETQYF
TRBJ1-5 15 TRBV7-9 few TRBD1 TGTGCCAGCAGCCCCGACAGGGGTAGCAATCAGCCCCAGCATTTT CASSPDRGSNQPQHF
TRBJ2-1 15 TRBV4-1 few NA TGCGCCAGCAGCCATACGTGGGTCGCCGGGTCGAAGCAGTTCTTC CASSHTWVAGSKQFF
TRBJ2-3 15 TRBV13 few NA TGTGCCAGCAGCCAGCCAGGCGGGATGACAGATACGCAGTATTTT CASSQPGGMTDTQYF
TRBJ2-1 15 TRBV11-3 NA TRBD2 TGTGCCAGCAGACCAAGCGGGAGGCCGGATAATGAGCAGTTCTTC CASRPSGRPDNEQFF
TRBJ2-7 15 TRBV18 NA TRBD1 TGTGCCAGCTCTCCCGGACAGGGGGCGCGATACGAGCAGTACTTC CASSPGQGARYEQYF
TRBJ1-1 13 TRBV10-3 few NA TGTGCCATCAGGCAGGGTGCGGACACTGAAGCTTTCTTT CAIRQGADTEAFF
TRBJ1-1 12 TRBV27 NA TRBD1 TGTGCCAGTAAGGACAGGGCATTAGGGGCTTTCTTT CASKDRALGAFF
TRBJ2-1 16 TRBV5-4 NA TRBD2 TGTGCCAGCAGCTTGCTGCGGGAGTACTCCTACAATGAGCAGTTCTTC CASSLLREYSYNEQFF
TRBJ2-7 14 TRBV7-9 many TRBD2 TGTGCCAGCAGCTGGGATAGCGGGGGCTACGAGCAGTACTTC CASSWDSGGYEQYF
TRBJ1-3 16 TRBV11-1 few NA TGTGCCAGCAGCTTACCGACAGGCGCCTCTGGAAACACCATATATTTT CASSLPTGASGNTIYF
TRBJ2-3 16 TRBV7-3 NA TRBD2 TGTGCCAGCAGCCAGGGACTAGCGGGGACCACAGATACGCAGTATTTT CASSQGLAGTTDTQYF
TRBJ2-7 15 TRBV5-1 NA TRBD2 TGCGCCAGCAGCCCACTAGCGGGCGCCTACTACGAGCAGTACTTC CASSPLAGAYYEQYF
TRBJ1-1 13 TRBV5-1 NA NA TGCGCCAGCAGCTTGACAGCGAACACTGAAGCTTTCTTT CASSLTANTEAFF
TRBJ2-7 16 TRBV6-5 once TRBD1 TGTGCCAGCAGTTACTCTGGGGACAGCCTGGGGTCGGGGCAGTACTTC CASSYSGDSLGSGQYF
TRBJ2-7 14 TRBV28 once TRBD2 TGTGCCAGCTCCGGGACTAGCGGGCTCTACGAGCAGTACTTC CASSGTSGLYEQYF
TRBJ2-5 14 TRBV6-1 NA TRBD2 TGTGCCAGCAGTGTCTTAGCGGGAGATTCGGCCCAGTACTTC CASSVLAGDSAQYF
TRBJ2-5 16 TRBV5-1 few TRBD1 TGCGCCAGCAGCAAATCACACAGGGGGAGAGAAGAGACCCAGTACTTC CASSKSHRGREETQYF
TRBJ2-3 15 TRBV2 few NA TGTGCCAGCATAGATGGGGGACACGCCACAGATACGCAGTATTTT CASIDGGHATDTQYF